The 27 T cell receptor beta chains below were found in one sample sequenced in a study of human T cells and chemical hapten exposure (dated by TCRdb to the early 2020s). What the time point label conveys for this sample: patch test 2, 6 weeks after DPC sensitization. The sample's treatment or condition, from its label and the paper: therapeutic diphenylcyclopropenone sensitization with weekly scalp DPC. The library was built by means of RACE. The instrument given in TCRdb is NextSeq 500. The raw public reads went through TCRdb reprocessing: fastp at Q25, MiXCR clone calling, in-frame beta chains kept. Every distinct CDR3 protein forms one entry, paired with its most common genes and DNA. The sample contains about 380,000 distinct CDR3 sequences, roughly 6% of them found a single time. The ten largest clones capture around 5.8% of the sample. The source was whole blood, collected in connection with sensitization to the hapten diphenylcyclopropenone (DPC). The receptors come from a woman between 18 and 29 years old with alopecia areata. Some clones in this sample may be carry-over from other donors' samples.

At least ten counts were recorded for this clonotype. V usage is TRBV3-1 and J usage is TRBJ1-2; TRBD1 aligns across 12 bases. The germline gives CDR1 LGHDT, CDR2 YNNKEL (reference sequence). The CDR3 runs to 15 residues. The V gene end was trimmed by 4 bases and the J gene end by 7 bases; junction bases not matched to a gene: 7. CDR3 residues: CASSLFGTGGSGYTF. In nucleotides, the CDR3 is TGTGCCAGCAGCCTATTCGGGACAGGGGGCAGTGGCTACACCTTC.

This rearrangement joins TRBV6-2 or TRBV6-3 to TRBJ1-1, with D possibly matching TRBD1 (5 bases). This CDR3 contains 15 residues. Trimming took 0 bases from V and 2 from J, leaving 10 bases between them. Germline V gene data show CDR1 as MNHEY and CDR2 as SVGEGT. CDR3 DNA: TGTGCCAGCAGTTACTCGGCAGGGCTAAACACTGAAGCTTTCTTT. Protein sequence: CASSYSAGLNTEAFF.

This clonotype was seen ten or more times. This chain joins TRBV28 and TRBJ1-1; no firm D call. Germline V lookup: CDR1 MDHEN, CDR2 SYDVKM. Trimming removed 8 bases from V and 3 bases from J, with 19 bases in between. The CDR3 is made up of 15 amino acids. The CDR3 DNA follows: TGTGCCAGCGGAGCGGGAGGAGCTACAGACACTGAAGCTTTCTTT. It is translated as CASGAGGATDTEAFF. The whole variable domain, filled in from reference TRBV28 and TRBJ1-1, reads DVKVTQSSRYLVKRTGEKVFLECVQDMDHENMFWYRQDPGLGLRLIYFSYDVKMKEKGDIPEGYSVSREKKERFSLILESASTNQTSMYLCASGAGGATDTEAFFGQGTRLTVV.

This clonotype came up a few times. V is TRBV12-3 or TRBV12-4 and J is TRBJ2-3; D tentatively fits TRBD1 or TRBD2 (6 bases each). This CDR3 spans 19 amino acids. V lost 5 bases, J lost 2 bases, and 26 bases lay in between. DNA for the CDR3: TGTGCCAGCAGTACTCTCCGTAGGGGGGTTGGCCCAACCACAGATACGCAGTATTTT. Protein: CASSTLRRGVGPTTDTQYF.

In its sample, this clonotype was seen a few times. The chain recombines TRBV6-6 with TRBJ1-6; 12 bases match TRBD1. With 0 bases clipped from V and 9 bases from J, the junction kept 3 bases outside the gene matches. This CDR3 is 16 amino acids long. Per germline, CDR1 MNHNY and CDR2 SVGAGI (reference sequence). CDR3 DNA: TGTGCCAGCAGTTACTCTCCGGGACAGGGGGCTTCACCCCTCCACTTT. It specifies CASSYSPGQGASPLHF.

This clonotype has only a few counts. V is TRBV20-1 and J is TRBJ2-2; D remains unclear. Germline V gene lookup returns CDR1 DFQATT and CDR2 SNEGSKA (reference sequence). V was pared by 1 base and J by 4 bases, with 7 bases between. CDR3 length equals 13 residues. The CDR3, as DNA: TGCAGTGCTAGAGTTCGTAGCACCGGGGAGCTGTTTTTT. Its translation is CSARVRSTGELFF.

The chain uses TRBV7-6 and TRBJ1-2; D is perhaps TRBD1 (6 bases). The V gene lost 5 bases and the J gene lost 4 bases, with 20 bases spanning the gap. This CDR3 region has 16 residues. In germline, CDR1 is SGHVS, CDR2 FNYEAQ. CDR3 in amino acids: CASSPSGGPVTYGYTF. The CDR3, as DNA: TGTGCCAGCAGCCCCTCCGGGGGCCCTGTGACCTATGGCTACACCTTC.

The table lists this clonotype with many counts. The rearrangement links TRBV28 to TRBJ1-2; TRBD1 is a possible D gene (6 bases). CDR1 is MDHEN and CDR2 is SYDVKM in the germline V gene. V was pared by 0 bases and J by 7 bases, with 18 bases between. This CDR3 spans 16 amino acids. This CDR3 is CASSLWVVPRGAGYTF. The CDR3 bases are TGTGCCAGCAGTTTATGGGTGGTCCCGAGGGGGGCTGGCTACACCTTC.

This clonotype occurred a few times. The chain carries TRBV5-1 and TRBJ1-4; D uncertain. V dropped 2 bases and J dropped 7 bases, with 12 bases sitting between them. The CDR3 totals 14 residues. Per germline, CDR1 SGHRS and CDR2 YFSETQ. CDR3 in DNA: TGCGCCAGCAGCTTAGAGGGCGTCGGTGAAAAACTGTTTTTT. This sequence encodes CASSLEGVGEKLFF.

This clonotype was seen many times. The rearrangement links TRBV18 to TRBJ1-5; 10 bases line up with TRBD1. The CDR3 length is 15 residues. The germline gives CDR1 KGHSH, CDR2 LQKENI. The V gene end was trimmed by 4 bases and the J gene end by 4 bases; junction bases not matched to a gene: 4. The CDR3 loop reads CASSLGQGQNQPQHF. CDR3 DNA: TGTGCCAGCTCACTGGGACAGGGGCAAAATCAGCCCCAGCATTTT. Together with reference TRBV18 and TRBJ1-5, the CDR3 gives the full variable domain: NAGVMQNPRHLVRRRGQEARLRCSPMKGHSHVYWYRQLPEEGLKFMVYLQKENIIDESGMPKERFSAEFPKEGPSILRIQQVVRGDSAAYFCASSLGQGQNQPQHFGDGTRLSIL.

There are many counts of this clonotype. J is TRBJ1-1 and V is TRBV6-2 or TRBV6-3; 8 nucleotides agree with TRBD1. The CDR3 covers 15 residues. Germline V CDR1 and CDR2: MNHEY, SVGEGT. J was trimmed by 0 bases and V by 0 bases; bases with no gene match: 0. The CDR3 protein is CASSYSTGVNTEAFF. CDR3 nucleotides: TGTGCCAGCAGTTACTCGACAGGGGTGAACACTGAAGCTTTCTTT.

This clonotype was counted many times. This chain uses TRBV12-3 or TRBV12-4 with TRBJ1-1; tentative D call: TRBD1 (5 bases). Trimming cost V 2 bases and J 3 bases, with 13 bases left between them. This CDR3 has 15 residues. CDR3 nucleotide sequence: TGTGCCAGCAGTTTATGGGAAGCGGGGGACACTGAAGCTTTCTTT. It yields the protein CASSLWEAGDTEAFF.

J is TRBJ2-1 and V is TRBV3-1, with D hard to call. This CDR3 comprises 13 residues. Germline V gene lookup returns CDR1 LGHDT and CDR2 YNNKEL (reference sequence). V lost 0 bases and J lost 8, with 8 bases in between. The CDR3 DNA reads TGTGCCAGCAGCCAAGAGGGATGGGATGAGCAGTTCTTC. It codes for CASSQEGWDEQFF.

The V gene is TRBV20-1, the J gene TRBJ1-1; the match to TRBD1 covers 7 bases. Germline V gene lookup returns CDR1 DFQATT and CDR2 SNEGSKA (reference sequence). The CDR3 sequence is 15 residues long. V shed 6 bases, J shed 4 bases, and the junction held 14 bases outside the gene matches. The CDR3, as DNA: TGCAGTGCGTATTCGACCTCAGGGGGGGGCACTGAAGCTTTCTTT. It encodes CSAYSTSGGGTEAFF.

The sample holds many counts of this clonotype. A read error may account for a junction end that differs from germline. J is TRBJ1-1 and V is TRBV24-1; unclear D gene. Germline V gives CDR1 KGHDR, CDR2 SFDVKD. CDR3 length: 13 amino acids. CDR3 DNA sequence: TGTGCCGCCAGAGGCCGAGGAGGCACTGAAGCTTTCTTT. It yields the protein CAARGRGGTEAFF.

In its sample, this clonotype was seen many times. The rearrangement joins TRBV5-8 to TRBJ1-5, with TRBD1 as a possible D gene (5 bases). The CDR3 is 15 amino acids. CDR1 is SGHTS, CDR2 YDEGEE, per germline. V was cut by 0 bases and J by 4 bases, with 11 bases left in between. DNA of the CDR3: TGTGCCAGCAGCTTGGGTAGGGGAGAGAATCAGCCCCAGCATTTT. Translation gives CASSLGRGENQPQHF. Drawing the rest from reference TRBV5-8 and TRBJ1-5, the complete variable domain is EAGVTQSPTHLIKTRGQQATLRCSPISGHTSVYWYQQALGLGLQFLLWYDEGEERNRGNFPPRFSGRQFPNYSSELNVNALELEDSALYLCASSLGRGENQPQHFGDGTRLSIL.

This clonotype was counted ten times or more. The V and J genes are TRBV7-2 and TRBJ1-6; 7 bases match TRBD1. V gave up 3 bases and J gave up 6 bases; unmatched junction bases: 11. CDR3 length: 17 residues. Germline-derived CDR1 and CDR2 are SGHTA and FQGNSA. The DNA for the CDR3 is TGTGCCAGCAGCTTGGGGGTTCCGGGACAGACTAATTCACCCCTCCACTTT. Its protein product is CASSLGVPGQTNSPLHF. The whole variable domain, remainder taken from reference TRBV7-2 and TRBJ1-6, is GAGVSQSPSNKVTEKGKDVELRCDPISGHTALYWYRQSLGQGLEFLIYFQGNSAPDKSGLPSDRFSAERTGGSVSTLTIQRTQQEDSAVYLCASSLGVPGQTNSPLHFGNGTRLTVT.

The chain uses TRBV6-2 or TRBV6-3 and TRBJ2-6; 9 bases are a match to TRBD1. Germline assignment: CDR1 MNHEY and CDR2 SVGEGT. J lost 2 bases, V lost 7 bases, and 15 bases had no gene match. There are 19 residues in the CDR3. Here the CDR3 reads CASTLLRDRAMPGANVLTF. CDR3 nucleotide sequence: TGTGCCAGCACTCTCCTACGGGACAGGGCTATGCCTGGGGCCAACGTCCTGACTTTC.

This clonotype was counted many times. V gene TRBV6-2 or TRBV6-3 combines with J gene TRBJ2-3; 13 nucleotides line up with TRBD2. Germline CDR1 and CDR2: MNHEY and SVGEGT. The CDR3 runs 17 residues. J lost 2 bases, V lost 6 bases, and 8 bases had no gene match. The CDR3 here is CASRARLAGGYTDTQYF. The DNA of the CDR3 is TGTGCCAGCAGGGCAAGACTAGCGGGGGGCTACACAGATACGCAGTATTTT.

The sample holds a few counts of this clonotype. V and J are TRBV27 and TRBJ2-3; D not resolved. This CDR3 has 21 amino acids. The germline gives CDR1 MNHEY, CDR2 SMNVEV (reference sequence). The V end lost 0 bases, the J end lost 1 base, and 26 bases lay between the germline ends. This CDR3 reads CASSLSHRNPHLGLRTDTQYF. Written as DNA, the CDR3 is TGTGCCAGCAGTTTATCCCACCGGAATCCCCACCTAGGGCTTCGCACAGATACGCAGTATTTT.

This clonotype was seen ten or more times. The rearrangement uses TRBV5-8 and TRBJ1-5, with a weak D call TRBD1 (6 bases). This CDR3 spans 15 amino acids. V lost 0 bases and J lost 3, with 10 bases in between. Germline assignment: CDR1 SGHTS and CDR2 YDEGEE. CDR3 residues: CASSLGGADNQPQHF. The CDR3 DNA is TGTGCCAGCAGCTTGGGGGGGGCCGACAATCAGCCCCAGCATTTT.

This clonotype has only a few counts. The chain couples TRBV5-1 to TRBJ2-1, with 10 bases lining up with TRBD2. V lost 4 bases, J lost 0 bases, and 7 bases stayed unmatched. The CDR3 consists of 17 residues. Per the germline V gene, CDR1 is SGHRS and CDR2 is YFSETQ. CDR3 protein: CASSASSGGSSYNEQFF. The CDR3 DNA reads TGCGCCAGCAGCGCGTCTAGCGGGGGAAGCTCCTACAATGAGCAGTTCTTC. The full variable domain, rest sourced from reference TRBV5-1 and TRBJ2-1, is KAGVTQTPRYLIKTRGQQVTLSCSPISGHRSVSWYQQTPGQGLQFLFEYFSETQRNKGNFPGRFSGRQFSNSRSEMNVSTLELGDSALYLCASSASSGGSSYNEQFFGPGTRLTVL.

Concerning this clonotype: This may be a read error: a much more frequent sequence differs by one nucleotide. CDR3 sequence: CASRVLGTGAFF. CDR3 nucleotide sequence: TGTGCCAGCAGGGTTTTAGGCACTGGAGCTTTCTTT. V is TRBV12-3 or TRBV12-4 and J is TRBJ1-1; unclear D gene. The CDR3 covers 12 residues.

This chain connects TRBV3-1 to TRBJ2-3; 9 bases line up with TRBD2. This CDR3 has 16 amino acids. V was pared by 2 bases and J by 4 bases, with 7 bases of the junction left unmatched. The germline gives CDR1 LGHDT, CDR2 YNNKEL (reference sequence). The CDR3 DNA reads TGTGCCAGCAGCCAACTGGGCGGGGGGGCCGCAGATACGCAGTATTTT. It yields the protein CASSQLGGGAADTQYF.

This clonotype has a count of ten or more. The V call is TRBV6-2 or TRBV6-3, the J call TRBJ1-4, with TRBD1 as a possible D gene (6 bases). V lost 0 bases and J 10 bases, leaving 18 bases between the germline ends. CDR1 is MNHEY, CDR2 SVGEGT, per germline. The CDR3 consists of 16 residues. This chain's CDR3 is CASSYSSGTSGGKLFF. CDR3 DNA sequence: TGTGCCAGCAGTTACTCGTCCGGGACAAGCGGTGGAAAACTGTTTTTT.

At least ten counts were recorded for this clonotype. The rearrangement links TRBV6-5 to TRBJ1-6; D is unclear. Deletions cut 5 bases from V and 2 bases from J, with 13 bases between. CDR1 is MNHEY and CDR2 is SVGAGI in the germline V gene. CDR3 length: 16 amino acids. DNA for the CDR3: TGTGCCAGCAGTCCACTCGGGAAGGCCTATAATTCACCCCTCCACTTT. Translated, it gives CASSPLGKAYNSPLHF.

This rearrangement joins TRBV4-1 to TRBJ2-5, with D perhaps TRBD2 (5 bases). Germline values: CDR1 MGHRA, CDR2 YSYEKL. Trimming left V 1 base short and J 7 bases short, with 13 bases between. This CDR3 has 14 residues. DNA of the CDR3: TGCGCCAGCAGCCAAGTCACTAGGACTGGGACCCAGTACTTC. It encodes CASSQVTRTGTQYF.